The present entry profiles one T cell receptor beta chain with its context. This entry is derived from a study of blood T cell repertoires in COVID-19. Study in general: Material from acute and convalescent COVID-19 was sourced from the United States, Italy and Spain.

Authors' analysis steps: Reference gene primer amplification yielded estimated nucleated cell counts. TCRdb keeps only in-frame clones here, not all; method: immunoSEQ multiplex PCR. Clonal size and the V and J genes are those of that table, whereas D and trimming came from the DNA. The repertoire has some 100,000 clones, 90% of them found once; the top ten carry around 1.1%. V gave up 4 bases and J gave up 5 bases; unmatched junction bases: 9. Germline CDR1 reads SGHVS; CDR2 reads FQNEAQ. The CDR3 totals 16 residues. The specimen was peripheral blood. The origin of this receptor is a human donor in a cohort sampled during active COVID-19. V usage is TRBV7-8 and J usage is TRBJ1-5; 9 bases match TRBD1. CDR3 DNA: TGTGCCAGCAGCTCCGGACAGGGGTGGTCGGATCAGCCCCAGCATTTT. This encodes CASSSGQGWSDQPQHF.